Below, 22 T cell receptor beta chains from the same sample are listed, as sequenced in a study of blood T cell repertoires in COVID-19. Profiling relied on immunoSEQ multiplex PCR, and the TCRdb table lists in-frame clones only, not all of them. The data show 70,000 to 80,000 clones, roughly 86% seen once. The specimen sequenced was peripheral blood. The receptors stem from a woman in her forties or fifties with acute or convalescent COVID-19.

This clone has a single count. This chain joins TRBV5-6 and TRBJ1-1; D not resolved. The CDR3 extends over 15 amino acids. The V and J ends lost 4 bases and 6 bases respectively, with 19 bases between them. Germline V gene data show CDR1 as SGHDT and CDR2 as YYEEEE. The CDR3 here is CASSEYSLASAEAFF. CDR3 nucleotide sequence: TGTGCCAGCAGCGAATATTCACTAGCGTCCGCTGAAGCTTTCTTT.

This chain connects TRBV24-1 to TRBJ2-2; 10 nucleotides line up with TRBD1. The CDR3 length is 14 residues. V trimming: 9 bases; J trimming: 3 bases; junction bases outside the gene matches: 3. Germline V CDR1 and CDR2: KGHDR, SFDVKD. The DNA of the CDR3 is TGTGCCACCGAAGGGACAGGGGACACCGGGGAGCTGTTTTTT. As protein: CATEGTGDTGELFF.

This clone came up once. The chain recombines TRBV30 with TRBJ1-6; D may be TRBD1 (6 bases). V was cut by 5 bases and J by 16 bases, with 21 bases left in between. Germline CDR1 and CDR2: GTSNPN and SVGIG (reference sequence). The CDR3 consists of 13 residues. The chain's CDR3 is CAWDTVQGSQLHF. CDR3 DNA sequence: TGTGCCTGGGATACCGTACAGGGCAGCCAACTCCACTTT.

V gene TRBV18 combines with J gene TRBJ1-1; TRBD1 might be the D (6 bases). V gave up 3 bases and J gave up 2 bases, with 10 bases separating them. This CDR3 is 14 amino acids long. The germline gives CDR1 KGHSH, CDR2 LQKENI. CDR3 sequence (DNA): TGTGCCAGCTCACCTAACAGGGATAACACTGAAGCTTTCTTT. Its translation is CASSPNRDNTEAFF.

The chain links TRBV7-2 to TRBJ2-3, with D maybe TRBD2 (6 bases). CDR1 is SGHTA and CDR2 is FQGNSA in the germline V gene. The CDR3 runs to 15 residues. Trimming shortened V by 5 bases and J by 0 bases, and 12 bases separated the two germline ends. CDR3 protein: CASSLTGVSTDTQYF. CDR3 DNA: TGTGCCAGCAGCCTGACGGGGGTTAGCACAGATACGCAGTATTTT.

This rearrangement joins TRBV30 to TRBJ1-6; unclear D gene. Trimming left V 1 base short and J 0 bases short, with 10 bases between. The germline V gene has CDR1 GTSNPN and CDR2 SVGIG (reference sequence). This CDR3 is 16 amino acids long. Here the CDR3 reads CAWSAGWSSYNSPLHF. CDR3 bases: TGTGCCTGGAGTGCCGGGTGGAGCTCCTATAATTCACCCCTCCACTTT. The entire variable domain, with the rest obtained from reference TRBV30 and TRBJ1-6, is as follows: SQTIHQWPATLVQPVGSPLSLECTVEGTSNPNLYWYRQAAGRGLQLLFYSVGIGQISSEVPQNLSASRPQDRQFILSSKKLLLSDSGFYLCAWSAGWSSYNSPLHFGNGTRLTVT.

The chain uses TRBV10-3 and TRBJ2-1, with TRBD2 as a possible D gene (6 bases). The CDR3 has 13 residues. V lost 7 bases, J lost 9 bases, and 16 bases lay in between. Germline CDR1 ENHRY, CDR2 SYGVKD. The CDR3 sequence: CAIKRTEGSEQFF. In DNA form, the CDR3 reads TGTGCCATCAAGCGGACGGAGGGCAGTGAGCAGTTCTTC.

The chain uses TRBV2 and TRBJ2-7; tentative D call: TRBD1 (6 bases). Trimming took 6 bases from V and 6 from J, leaving 12 bases between them. The V gene's germline CDR1 is SNHLY and CDR2 FYNNEI. CDR3 size: 12 residues. The CDR3 DNA follows: TGTGCCAGCAGGGACAGATTTTTCGAGCAGTACTTC. Translating gives CASRDRFFEQYF.

This chain connects TRBV5-4 to TRBJ1-4, with D unresolved. V dropped 4 bases and J dropped 6 bases, with 10 bases sitting between them. This CDR3 has 13 amino acids. Germline lookup yields CDR1 SGHNT and CDR2 YYREEE (reference sequence). Here the CDR3 DNA reads TGTGCCAGCAGCCTCTGGAGGGATGAAAAACTGTTTTTT. Translation: CASSLWRDEKLFF.

The rearrangement joins TRBV18 to TRBJ1-5, with TRBD1 as a possible D gene (5 bases). The CDR3 runs 15 residues. Trimming removed 4 bases at V and 1 base at J, with 11 bases between. Germline CDR1 is KGHSH and CDR2 is LQKENI. The CDR3: CASSQGRVSNQPQHF. The CDR3 bases are TGTGCCAGCTCACAGGGGAGGGTCAGCAATCAGCCCCAGCATTTT.

This clone has just a few counts. The chain couples TRBV6-5 to TRBJ1-1; no definite D call. The V and J ends lost 6 bases and 1 base respectively, with 12 bases between them. The CDR3 runs to 14 residues. The germline gives CDR1 MNHEY, CDR2 SVGAGI. This chain's CDR3 is CASSTDIANTEAFF. CDR3 nucleotide sequence: TGTGCCAGCAGCACCGACATCGCGAACACTGAAGCTTTCTTT.

In its sample, this clone was seen once. The V call is TRBV19, the J call TRBJ1-5; 10 nucleotides match TRBD1. V dropped 7 bases and J dropped 4; count of bases not matched to a gene: 7. Germline lookup yields CDR1 LNHDA and CDR2 SQIVND (reference sequence). The CDR3 is made up of 15 amino acids. CDR3 in DNA: TGTGCCAGTACGCGGGGACAGGGGCCGAATCAGCCCCAGCATTTT. Translated, it gives CASTRGQGPNQPQHF.

This chain links TRBV27 with TRBJ1-1; D not certain. Germline V gene data show CDR1 as MNHEY and CDR2 as SMNVEV (reference sequence). Trimming removed 3 bases from V and 1 base from J, with 6 bases in between. The CDR3 contains 13 residues. The CDR3 spells CASSFPGNTEAFF. The CDR3, as DNA: TGTGCCAGCAGTTTCCCGGGGAACACTGAAGCTTTCTTT.

V gene TRBV5-1 combines with J gene TRBJ1-3; no definite D call. CDR3 length: 14 residues. The germline CDR1 and CDR2 sequences are SGHRS and YFSETQ. V was trimmed by 3 bases and J by 4 bases, leaving 11 bases between them. The chain's CDR3 is CASSSGTGGNTIYF. As DNA, the CDR3 is TGCGCCAGCAGCTCGGGTACGGGGGGAAACACCATATATTTT.

The genes are TRBV2 and TRBJ2-3; 8 bases align to TRBD2. The CDR3 consists of 15 residues. J lost 0 bases, V lost 7 bases, and 6 bases had no gene match. From germline, CDR1 is SNHLY and CDR2 FYNNEI. The CDR3 coding sequence is TGTGCCAGCACTCTACTAGCGGAGAGCACAGATACGCAGTATTTT. This encodes CASTLLAESTDTQYF.

V usage is TRBV5-4 and J usage is TRBJ2-7; TRBD2 aligns across 13 bases. Trimming cost V 4 bases and J 4 bases; bases outside gene matches: 2. The CDR3 has 14 residues. Germline V lookup: CDR1 SGHNT, CDR2 YYREEE (reference sequence). The CDR3 DNA is TGTGCCAGCAGCGGGGGACTAGCGGGATACGAGCAGTACTTC. This gives the protein CASSGGLAGYEQYF.

The chain links TRBV28 to TRBJ1-1; D is unclear. Trimming took 7 bases from V and 0 from J, leaving 9 bases between them. The CDR3 sequence is 13 residues long. CDR1 is MDHEN, CDR2 SYDVKM, per germline. As DNA, the CDR3 is TGTGCCAGCACCCGGACTGTGAACACTGAAGCTTTCTTT. Translated: CASTRTVNTEAFF.

The CDR3 is CASSFGTGGTEAFF. Written as DNA, the CDR3 is TGTGCCAGCAGTTTCGGTACAGGGGGCACTGAAGCTTTCTTT. This chain joins TRBV27 and TRBJ1-1, with TRBD1 matching 8 bases. There are 14 residues in the CDR3. The V and J ends lost 3 bases and 4 bases, in that order; junction bases with no gene match: 4. The germline V gene has CDR1 MNHEY and CDR2 SMNVEV (reference sequence).

The chain is built from TRBV9 and TRBJ2-5; no firm D call. Per the germline V gene, CDR1 is SGDLS and CDR2 is YYNGEE. Trimming cost V 2 bases and J 0 bases, with 8 bases left between them. The CDR3 runs to 14 residues. The DNA for the CDR3 is TGTGCCAGCAGCGTTACGGGTCACCAAGAGACCCAGTACTTC. The encoded protein is CASSVTGHQETQYF.

This chain joins TRBV2 and TRBJ2-1, with TRBD2 identical over 9 bases. Germline V gene sequence: CDR1 SNHLY, CDR2 FYNNEI. The CDR3 spans 14 residues. The J segment lost 2 bases and the V segment lost 7 bases, leaving 3 bases of the junction unmatched. CDR3 bases: TGTGCCAGCAAGCCTAGCGGGACCTACAATGAGCAGTTCTTC. Its protein is CASKPSGTYNEQFF.

A remark on this clone: The final CDR3 position lacks the conserved phenylalanine or tryptophan, pointing to a likely read error. It is unclear where the CDR3 begins or ends on the DNA, so no DNA is shown, and the CDR3 is as TCRdb lists it. This chain uses TRBV30 with TRBJ2-7; the D segment call TRBD2 is taken from the table without a DNA check. Germline V CDR1 and CDR2: GTSNPN, SVGIG (reference sequence). A total of 14 residues make up the CDR3, ends included. The CDR3 sequence: CAWSVRGRGTSAIL.

The chain employs TRBV3-1 (or the pseudogene TRBV3-2) and TRBJ1-3; 10 bases line up with TRBD1. Germline loops: CDR1 LGHDT, CDR2 YNNKEL (reference sequence). The CDR3 is made up of 15 amino acids. Germline trimming cut 4 bases from V and 3 bases from J; bases unmatched to any gene: 3. CDR3 DNA: TGTGCCAGCAGCCGCGGACAGGGGGGTGGAAACACCATATATTTT. Protein sequence: CASSRGQGGGNTIYF.